A selection of T cell receptor beta chains follows, all from one sample in a study of blood T cell repertoires in COVID-19. The data were produced by immunoSEQ multiplex PCR, yet TCRdb's version contains in-frame clones alone and is incomplete. This sample has approximately 390,000 clones, with 85% to 90% found just once. The sample taken for sequencing was PBMCs or T cells enriched from blood (not recorded which). The source is a woman aged 45-60 years who had recovered from COVID-19. Each CDR3 is given with its conserved first and last residue. Fields, in order: D gene, V gene, J gene, clone size, CDR3 protein, CDR3 DNA. The D gene is left open where the match is weak. Some rows mark clone size as missing; the rest say once, few, many or name a class of expanded clone.

D: -
V: TRBV6-5
J: TRBJ2-3
size: -
CDR3: CASSQAYGYVDTQYF
DNA: TGTGCCAGCAGTCAGGCTTACGGTTATGTGGATACGCAGTATTTT

D: TRBD2
V: TRBV4-1
J: TRBJ2-5
size: once
CDR3: CASSQGTSGQETQYF
DNA: TGCGCCAGCAGCCAGGGGACTAGCGGTCAAGAGACCCAGTACTTC

D: TRBD1
V: TRBV20-1
J: TRBJ2-3
size: -
CDR3: CSASTGGGLDTQYF
DNA: TGCAGTGCTAGTACAGGGGGCGGTTTAGATACGCAGTATTTT

D: -
V: TRBV4-1
J: TRBJ1-2
size: once
CDR3: CASSQWGANYGYTF
DNA: TGCGCCAGCAGCCAATGGGGAGCTAACTATGGCTACACCTTC

D: -
V: TRBV7-2
J: TRBJ1-3
size: -
CDR3: CASSLGGRQNTIYF
DNA: TGTGCCAGCAGCTTAGGAGGGCGCCAAAACACCATATATTTT

D: -
V: TRBV2
J: TRBJ2-7
size: -
CDR3: CASRFYGEQYF
DNA: TGTGCCAGCAGGTTCTATGGCGAGCAGTACTTC

D: -
V: TRBV2
J: TRBJ2-1
size: -
CDR3: CASTWRVFNNNEQFF
DNA: TGTGCCAGCACATGGAGGGTATTCAACAACAATGAGCAGTTCTTC

D: -
V: TRBV4-3
J: TRBJ1-1
size: -
CDR3: CASSQVLAKGGTEAFF
DNA: TGCGCCAGCAGCCAAGTCCTCGCTAAGGGGGGGACTGAAGCTTTCTTT

D: -
V: TRBV7-8
J: TRBJ1-5
size: -
CDR3: CASSRGTSSNQPQHF
DNA: TGTGCCAGCAGCCGAGGGACATCTAGCAATCAGCCCCAGCATTTT

D: -
V: TRBV5-1
J: TRBJ1-6
size: few
CDR3: CASRSENNSPLHF
DNA: TGCGCCAGCAGGTCTGAGAATAATTCACCCCTCCACTTT

D: -
V: TRBV30
J: TRBJ2-2
size: -
CDR3: CAWRGGGTGELFF
DNA: TGTGCCTGGAGGGGAGGAGGCACCGGGGAGCTGTTTTTT

D: TRBD1
V: TRBV29-1
J: TRBJ2-3
size: -
CDR3: CSGLLGQGTSTDTQYF
DNA: TGCAGCGGCCTTCTGGGACAGGGCACTAGCACAGATACGCAGTATTTT

D: -
V: TRBV7-2
J: TRBJ1-5
size: -
CDR3: CASSWGRGNNQPQHF
DNA: TGTGCCAGCAGCTGGGGACGGGGGAACAATCAGCCCCAGCATTTT

D: -
V: TRBV28
J: TRBJ1-4
size: -
CDR3: CASSLVRGIGEKLFF
DNA: TGTGCCAGCAGTTTGGTCCGGGGTATCGGAGAAAAACTGTTTTTT

D: TRBD2
V: TRBV7-9
J: TRBJ2-7
size: -
CDR3: CASSGVAGLAGAYEQYF
DNA: TGTGCCAGCAGCGGAGTAGCAGGACTAGCCGGGGCCTACGAGCAGTACTTC

D: -
V: TRBV5-4
J: TRBJ1-1
size: -
CDR3: CASSLGQARVAEAFF
DNA: TGTGCCAGCAGCTTGGGACAGGCCAGGGTAGCTGAAGCTTTCTTT

D: TRBD1
V: TRBV4-1
J: TRBJ2-7
size: once
CDR3: CASSQRKETGGANNYEQYF
DNA: TGCGCCAGCAGCCAAAGGAAAGAAACAGGGGGCGCTAATAATTACGAGCAGTACTTC

D: -
V: TRBV3-1/TRBV3-2
J: TRBJ2-3
size: -
CDR3: CASSRSGYGTDTQYF
DNA: TGTGCCAGCAGCCGATCGGGGTACGGCACAGATACGCAGTATTTT

D: -
V: TRBV5-1
J: TRBJ2-5
size: -
CDR3: CASRYAGSQETQYF
DNA: TGCGCCAGCAGGTACGCGGGCTCCCAAGAGACCCAGTACTTC

D: -
V: TRBV5-1
J: TRBJ2-7
size: -
CDR3: CASSRKTEVGEQYF
DNA: TGCGCCAGCAGCCGAAAGACAGAGGTTGGCGAGCAGTACTTC

D: TRBD2
V: TRBV29-1
J: TRBJ2-3
size: -
CDR3: CSVEFPAGGPSTDTQYF
DNA: TGCAGCGTTGAGTTTCCAGCGGGGGGGCCCAGCACAGATACGCAGTATTTT

D: -
V: TRBV4-1
J: TRBJ1-6
size: -
CDR3: CAAQTGNSPLHF
DNA: TGCGCCGCACAAACGGGGAATTCACCCCTCCACTTT

D: TRBD1
V: TRBV14
J: TRBJ1-2
size: -
CDR3: CASSPRQGDGYTF
DNA: TGTGCCAGCAGCCCCAGACAGGGAGACGGCTACACCTTC

D: TRBD2
V: TRBV7-9
J: TRBJ2-3
size: -
CDR3: CASSPTTSGGSTDTQYF
DNA: TGTGCCAGCAGCCCGACAACTAGCGGGGGTAGCACAGATACGCAGTATTTT

D: -
V: TRBV15
J: TRBJ1-5
size: -
CDR3: CATSRNRVGLQPQHF
DNA: TGTGCCACCAGCAGAAACAGGGTCGGCCTTCAGCCCCAGCATTTT

D: -
V: TRBV30
J: TRBJ2-7
size: once
CDR3: CAWSGLTGHSYEQYF
DNA: TGTGCCTGGAGTGGTCTGACGGGACACTCCTACGAGCAGTACTTC

D: -
V: TRBV28
J: TRBJ1-4
size: -
CDR3: CASSPSGRPGKLFF
DNA: TGTGCCAGCAGTCCATCCGGGAGGCCGGGGAAACTGTTTTTT

D: TRBD1
V: TRBV7-2
J: TRBJ1-1
size: -
CDR3: CASMTGSRRNTEAFF
DNA: TGTGCCAGCATGACAGGGTCAAGGCGGAACACTGAAGCTTTCTTT